The 20 T cell receptor beta chains below were found in one sample sequenced in a study of regulatory T cells in long-lasting Graves disease. Time point denoted: persistent/refractory GD, antithyroid drugs over 5 years with positive TRAb. Preparation of the TCR library used RNA extracted from PBMCs. Building of the TCR beta libraries involved iRepertoire HTBI primers and Arm-PCR of CDR3 regions. TCRdb passed the multiplex PCR reads through MiXCR, listing each CDR3 protein once. The table includes hundreds of thousands of distinct CDR3 sequences, approximately 29% detected once. The source was peripheral blood mononuclear cells (PBMCs), collected when the disease was refractory, from a patient treated with antithyroid drugs. These receptors were collected from a female donor with Graves disease.

This clonotype came up a few times. This rearrangement joins TRBV25-1 to TRBJ2-5; no firm D call. Germline values: CDR1 MGHDK, CDR2 SYGVNS. The CDR3 extends over 14 amino acids. V was clipped by 7 bases and J by 7 bases, with 19 bases between them. As DNA, the CDR3 is TGTGCCAGCACATCGAGCAGCCTTACCGGGACCCAGTACTTC. It translates to CASTSSSLTGTQYF.

This clonotype has at least ten counts. The chain couples TRBV6-1 to TRBJ1-5; tentative D call: TRBD1 (6 bases). Trimming stripped 6 bases from V and 14 bases from J, with 14 bases between. Germline V lookup: CDR1 MNHNS, CDR2 SASEGT. The CDR3 extends over 11 amino acids. The CDR3 coding sequence is TGTGCCAGCAGCACGGGGGACACTAAGCATTTT. It is translated as CASSTGDTKHF.

The chain is built from TRBV4-1 and TRBJ2-7; perhaps TRBD2 as D (6 bases). CDR1 is MGHRA, CDR2 YSYEKL, per germline. Trimming cost V 4 bases and J 5 bases, with 18 bases left between them. The CDR3 runs to 15 residues. CDR3 residues: CASSLRGLSGDEQYF. The CDR3, as DNA: TGCGCCAGCAGCCTGAGGGGACTCTCGGGGGACGAGCAGTACTTC.

There are many counts of this clonotype. The J gene is TRBJ2-5, the V gene TRBV12-3 or TRBV12-4; no reliable D call. The length of the CDR3 is 13 residues. Trimming removed 7 bases from V and 1 base from J, with 10 bases in between. This chain's CDR3 is CASTETLQETQYF. The CDR3 region has the DNA TGTGCCAGCACCGAAACTCTCCAAGAGACCCAGTACTTC.

The V gene is TRBV20-1, the J gene TRBJ1-1, with D unresolved. Germline-derived CDR1 and CDR2 are DFQATT and SNEGSKA (reference sequence). Trimming removed 0 bases at V and 0 bases at J, with 11 bases between. CDR3 size: 15 residues. CDR3 DNA sequence: TGCAGTGCTAGAGATCGTGGTACAATGAACACTGAAGCTTTCTTT. Its protein product is CSARDRGTMNTEAFF.

This clonotype has a count of ten or more. This chain links TRBV12-3 or TRBV12-4 with TRBJ1-4, with TRBD1 matching 8 bases. J gave up 5 bases and V 6 bases, and 8 bases lay outside the gene matches. The CDR3 totals 15 residues. CDR3 amino acids: CASSDDRGRNEKLFF. CDR3 bases: TGTGCCAGCAGCGACGACAGGGGCCGCAATGAAAAACTGTTTTTT.

V is TRBV20-1 and J is TRBJ2-7; 13 bases agree with TRBD2. The V gene's germline CDR1 is DFQATT and CDR2 SNEGSKA (reference sequence). V dropped 4 bases and J dropped 0; count of bases not matched to a gene: 12. The length of the CDR3 is 18 residues. The CDR3 is CSATAPGLAGRNSYEQYF. CDR3 bases: TGCAGTGCTACCGCACCGGGACTAGCGGGACGAAACTCCTACGAGCAGTACTTC.

This chain links TRBV12-3 or TRBV12-4 with TRBJ2-7, with D hard to call. The V end lost 11 bases, the J end lost 3 bases, and 20 bases lay between the germline ends. The length of the CDR3 is 14 residues. The DNA of the CDR3 is TGTGCCGGACCATCGGGCCGACCCTGCTACGAGCAGTACTTC. Protein: CAGPSGRPCYEQYF.

The V call is TRBV20-1, the J call TRBJ2-7, with D possibly called TRBD1 or TRBD2 (5 bases each). The CDR3 is 13 residues long. V was trimmed by 5 bases and J by 4 bases, leaving 15 bases between them. In germline, CDR1 is DFQATT, CDR2 SNEGSKA (reference sequence). The CDR3, as DNA: TGCAGTGCTCGAAGAGGGACGCCTTACGAGCAGTACTTC. Its protein is CSARRGTPYEQYF.

The chain combines TRBV2 with TRBJ1-6; D not certain. The CDR3 runs to 15 residues. Trimming removed 6 bases at V and 7 bases at J, with 16 bases between. CDR1 and CDR2 from the germline V gene are SNHLY and FYNNEI. The CDR3 coding sequence is TGTGCCAGCAGGATGACCTCCTCGGGCAATTCACCCCTCCACTTT. Encoded protein: CASRMTSSGNSPLHF.

This clonotype was found a few times. The genes are TRBV3-1 and TRBJ1-1; a possible D gene is TRBD1 (6 bases). The V gene lost 1 base and the J gene lost 2 bases, with 11 bases spanning the gap. This CDR3 has 15 amino acids. CDR1 is LGHDT and CDR2 is YNNKEL in the germline V gene (reference sequence). CDR3 loop: CASSQVGGQNTEAFF. CDR3 in DNA: TGTGCCAGCAGCCAAGTCGGGGGGCAAAACACTGAAGCTTTCTTT. The full variable domain, with the rest looked up from reference TRBV3-1 and TRBJ1-1, is DTAVSQTPKYLVTQMGNDKSIKCEQNLGHDTMYWYKQDSKKFLKIMFSYNNKELIINETVPNRFSPKSPDKAHLNLHINSLELGDSAVYFCASSQVGGQNTEAFFGQGTRLTVV.

The V gene is TRBV14, the J gene TRBJ1-1; unclear D gene. V was clipped by 4 bases and J by 1 base, with 13 bases between them. There are 15 residues in the CDR3. Germline V gene data show CDR1 as SGHDN and CDR2 as FVKESK. This chain's CDR3 is CASSPHLVGNTEAFF. Here the CDR3 DNA reads TGTGCCAGCAGCCCCCACTTAGTGGGGAACACTGAAGCTTTCTTT.

To note about this clonotype: This sequence may be a read error, since a much larger clone differs from it by one base. The rearrangement uses TRBV6-1 and TRBJ1-1; maybe TRBD1 (6 bases). Germline V gene sequence: CDR1 MNHNS, CDR2 SASEGT. The CDR3 is 15 residues long. CDR3 nucleotides: TGTGCCAGCAGTGAAACGGGACACACGAACGCTGAAGCTTTCTTT. Protein sequence: CASSETGHTNAEAFF.

This clonotype has more than one count but fewer than ten. The gene calls are TRBV20-1 and TRBJ1-1; maybe TRBD1 (6 bases). V was shortened by 6 bases and J by 5 bases, with 19 bases between the two germline ends. The CDR3 extends over 14 amino acids. Germline V gene sequence: CDR1 DFQATT, CDR2 SNEGSKA (reference sequence). Here the CDR3 reads CSAYQRGGGTEAFF. The CDR3 nucleotides are TGCAGTGCGTACCAAAGGGGGGGAGGAACTGAAGCTTTCTTT.

The rearrangement joins TRBV11-2 to TRBJ2-7; no definite D call. The CDR3 is 12 residues long. The V end lost 8 bases, the J end lost 2 bases, and 10 bases lay between the germline ends. CDR1 and CDR2 from the germline V gene are SGHAT and FQNNGV. CDR3 nucleotides: TGTGCCAGCTCACCCCTCACCTACGAGCAGTACTTC. It translates to CASSPLTYEQYF.

The chain uses TRBV9 and TRBJ1-5, with TRBD1 matching over 10 bases. V dropped 4 bases and J dropped 6; count of bases not matched to a gene: 4. The CDR3 loop spans 14 amino acids. Germline V gives CDR1 SGDLS, CDR2 YYNGEE. The CDR3, as DNA: TGTGCCAGCAGCTCGGACAGGGGGACTCAGCCCCAGCATTTT. Protein sequence: CASSSDRGTQPQHF.

This clonotype was recorded a few times. CDR3 coding DNA: TGCAGTGCTGACTGGACAGGGAACAAAAACATTCAGTACTTC. Residues: CSADWTGNKNIQYF. This chain links TRBV20-1 with TRBJ2-4; 8 bases are shared with TRBD1. With V trimmed by 5 bases and J by 3 bases, 6 bases remained unmatched. Germline V gives CDR1 DFQATT, CDR2 SNEGSKA (reference sequence). The CDR3 has 14 amino acids.

V usage is TRBV2 and J usage is TRBJ1-1, with D uncertain. The CDR3 loop spans 14 amino acids. Germline loops: CDR1 SNHLY, CDR2 FYNNEI. V lost 4 bases, J lost 1 base, and 10 bases lay in between. CDR3 residues: CASSGRIPNTEAFF. CDR3 bases: TGTGCCAGCAGTGGTAGGATTCCGAACACTGAAGCTTTCTTT.

V gene TRBV5-5 combines with J gene TRBJ1-1; 8 nucleotides line up with TRBD1. This CDR3 comprises 17 residues. From germline, CDR1 is SGHKS and CDR2 YYEKEE (reference sequence). The J segment lost 0 bases and the V segment lost 4 bases, leaving 11 bases of the junction unmatched. The CDR3 bases are TGTGCCAGCAGCCCCGGGACAGGTTTTCGGCTGAACACTGAAGCTTTCTTT. It translates to CASSPGTGFRLNTEAFF.

This clonotype has only a few counts. The chain uses TRBV20-1 and TRBJ2-7, with 7 bases lining up with TRBD2. CDR1 and CDR2 from the germline V gene are DFQATT and SNEGSKA (reference sequence). The J segment lost 0 bases and the V segment lost 0 bases, leaving 5 bases of the junction unmatched. This CDR3 spans 15 amino acids. The CDR3 sequence: CSARDRDYNSYEQYF. As DNA, the CDR3 is TGCAGTGCTAGAGACCGGGACTATAACTCCTACGAGCAGTACTTC.